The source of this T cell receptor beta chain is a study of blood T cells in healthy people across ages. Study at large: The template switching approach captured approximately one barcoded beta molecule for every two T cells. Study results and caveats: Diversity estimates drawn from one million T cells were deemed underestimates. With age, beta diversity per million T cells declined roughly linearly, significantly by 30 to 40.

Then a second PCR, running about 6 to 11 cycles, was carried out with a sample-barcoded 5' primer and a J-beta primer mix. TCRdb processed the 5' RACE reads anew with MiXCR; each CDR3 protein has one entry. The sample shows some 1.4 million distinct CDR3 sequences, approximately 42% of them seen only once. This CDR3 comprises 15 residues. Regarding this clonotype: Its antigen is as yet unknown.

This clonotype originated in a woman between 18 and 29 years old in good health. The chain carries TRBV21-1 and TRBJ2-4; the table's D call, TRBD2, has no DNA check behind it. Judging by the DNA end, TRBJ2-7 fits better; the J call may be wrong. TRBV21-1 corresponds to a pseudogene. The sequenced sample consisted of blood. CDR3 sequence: CASSKSWTSGYEQYF. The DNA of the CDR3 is TGTGCCAGCAGCAAGTCCTGGACTAGCGGGTACGAGCAGTACTTC.